This TCR beta chain was captured by sequencing in a study of OX40 agonist ivuxolimab in advanced cancers. Turning to the study itself: As their treatment, patients were administered ivuxolimab, an agonistic anti-OX40 (CD134) antibody. Dose-escalation subjects each had hepatocellular carcinoma, melanoma, renal cell or head and neck cancer.

Details on this clone: Its cognate antigen is unknown.

Germline V CDR1 and CDR2: KGHSH, LQKENI. The CDR3 totals 14 residues. The trim removed 2 bases at V and 5 bases at J, leaving 2 bases unmatched. Method: immunoSEQ multiplex PCR; TCRdb's copy keeps in-frame clones and lacks some. The sample includes over 55,000 clones, just under 90% of them seen just once. Broader study findings: Low normalized clonal expansion also occurred in some nonresponding patients.

Source: CD4+ or CD8+ T cells sorted from blood, taken in a trial of the OX40 agonist ivuxolimab. The chain employs TRBV18 and TRBJ2-1; 8 nucleotides match TRBD2. The clonotype comes from an adult with an advanced solid tumor such as melanoma, head and neck, liver or kidney cancer. The chain's CDR3 is CASSPTAGDNEQFF. The CDR3 region has the DNA TGTGCCAGCTCACCAACAGCGGGGGACAATGAGCAGTTCTTC.